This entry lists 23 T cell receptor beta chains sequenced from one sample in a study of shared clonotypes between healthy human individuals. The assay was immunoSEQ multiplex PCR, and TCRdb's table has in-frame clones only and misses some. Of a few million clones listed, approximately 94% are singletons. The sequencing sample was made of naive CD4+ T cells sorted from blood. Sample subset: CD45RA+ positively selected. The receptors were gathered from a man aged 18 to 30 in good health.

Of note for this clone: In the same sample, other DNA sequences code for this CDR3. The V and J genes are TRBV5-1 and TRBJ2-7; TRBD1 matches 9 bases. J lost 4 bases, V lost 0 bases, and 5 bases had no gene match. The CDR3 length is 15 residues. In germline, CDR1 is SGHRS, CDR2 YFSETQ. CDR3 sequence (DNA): TGCGCCAGCAGCTTGGCCGGGACAGGGACTTACGAGCAGTACTTC. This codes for CASSLAGTGTYEQYF.

The CDR3 nucleotides are TGCGCCAGCAAGGGGGCAGGGGGCCAGTACGAGCAGTACTTC. Its protein product is CASKGAGGQYEQYF. This chain links TRBV10-2 with TRBJ2-7, with 8 bases lining up with TRBD1. The germline gives CDR1 WSHSY, CDR2 SAAADI. V shed 7 bases, J shed 4 bases, and the junction held 9 bases outside the gene matches. The CDR3 is made up of 14 amino acids.

The CDR3 DNA is TGTGCCAGCAGCTTGGATGGGACTAGCGCCAAAAACATTCAGTACTTC. This translates into CASSLDGTSAKNIQYF. The rearrangement joins TRBV5-5 to TRBJ2-4; 9 positions match TRBD2. Germline V gene sequence: CDR1 SGHKS, CDR2 YYEKEE (reference sequence). After removal of 0 bases from V and 1 base from J, the junction contained 2 bases not matched to a gene. The CDR3 consists of 16 residues.

CDR3 sequence: CASSLAGGQGGNQPQHF. CDR3 coding DNA: TGCGCCAGCAGCTTGGCCGGCGGACAGGGGGGCAATCAGCCCCAGCATTTT. This chain uses TRBV5-1 with TRBJ1-5; 10 nucleotides match TRBD1. The CDR3 is 17 amino acids. J lost 2 bases, V lost 0 bases, and 5 bases had no gene match. Germline V gene data show CDR1 as SGHRS and CDR2 as YFSETQ.

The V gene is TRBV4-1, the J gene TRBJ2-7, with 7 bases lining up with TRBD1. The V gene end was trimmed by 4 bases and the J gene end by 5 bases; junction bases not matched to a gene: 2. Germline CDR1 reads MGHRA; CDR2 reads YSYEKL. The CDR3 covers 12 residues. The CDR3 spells CASSPQGDEQYF. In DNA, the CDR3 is TGCGCCAGCAGCCCCCAGGGGGACGAGCAGTACTTC.

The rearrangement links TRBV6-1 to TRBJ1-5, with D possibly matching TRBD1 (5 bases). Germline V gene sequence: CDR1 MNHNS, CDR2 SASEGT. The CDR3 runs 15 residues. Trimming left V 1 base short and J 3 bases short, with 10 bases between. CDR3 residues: CASSEVRGVNQPQHF. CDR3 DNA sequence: TGTGCCAGCAGTGAAGTCAGAGGGGTCAATCAGCCCCAGCATTTT.

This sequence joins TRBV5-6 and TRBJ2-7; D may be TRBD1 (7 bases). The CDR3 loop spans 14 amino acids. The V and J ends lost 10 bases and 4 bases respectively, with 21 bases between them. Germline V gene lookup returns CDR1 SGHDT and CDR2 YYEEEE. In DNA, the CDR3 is TGTGCCGTCAGCGAAAAGGGGGCGGGGTACGAGCAGTACTTC. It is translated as CAVSEKGAGYEQYF. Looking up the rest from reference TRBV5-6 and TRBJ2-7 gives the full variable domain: DAGVTQSPTHLIKTRGQQVTLRCSPKSGHDTVSWYQQALGQGPQFIFQYYEEEERQRGNFPDRFSGHQFPNYSSELNVNALLLGDSALYLCAVSEKGAGYEQYFGPGTRLTVT.

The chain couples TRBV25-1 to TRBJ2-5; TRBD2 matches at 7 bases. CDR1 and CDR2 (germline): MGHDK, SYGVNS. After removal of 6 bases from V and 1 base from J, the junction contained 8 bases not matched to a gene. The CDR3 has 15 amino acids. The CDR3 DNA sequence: TGTGCCAGCAGCAATTTTTGGGGGGGCCAAGAGACCCAGTACTTC. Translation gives CASSNFWGGQETQYF.

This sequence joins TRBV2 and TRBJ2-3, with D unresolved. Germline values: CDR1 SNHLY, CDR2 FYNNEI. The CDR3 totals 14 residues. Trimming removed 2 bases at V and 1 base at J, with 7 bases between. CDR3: CASSERKGTDTQYF. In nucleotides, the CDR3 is TGTGCCAGCAGTGAAAGGAAAGGCACAGATACGCAGTATTTT.

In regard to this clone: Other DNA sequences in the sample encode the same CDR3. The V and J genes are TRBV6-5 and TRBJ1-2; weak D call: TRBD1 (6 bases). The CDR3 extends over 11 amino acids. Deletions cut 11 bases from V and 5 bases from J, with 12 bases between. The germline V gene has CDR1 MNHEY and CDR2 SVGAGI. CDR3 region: CASRQGYGYTF. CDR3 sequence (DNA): TGTGCCTCCCGCCAGGGGTATGGCTACACCTTC.

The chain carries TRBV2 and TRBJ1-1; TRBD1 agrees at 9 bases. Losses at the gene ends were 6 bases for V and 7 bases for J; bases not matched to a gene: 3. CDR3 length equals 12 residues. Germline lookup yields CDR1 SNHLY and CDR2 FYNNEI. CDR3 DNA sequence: TGTGCCAGCAGGGGACAGGGAAATGAAGCTTTCTTT. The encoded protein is CASRGQGNEAFF.

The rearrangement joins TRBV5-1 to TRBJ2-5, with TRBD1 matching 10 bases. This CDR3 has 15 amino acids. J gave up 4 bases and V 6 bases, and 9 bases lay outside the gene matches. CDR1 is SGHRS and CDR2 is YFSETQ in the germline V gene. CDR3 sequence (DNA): TGCGCCAGCAACTTATCGGGACAGGGGAGAGAGACCCAGTACTTC. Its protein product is CASNLSGQGRETQYF.

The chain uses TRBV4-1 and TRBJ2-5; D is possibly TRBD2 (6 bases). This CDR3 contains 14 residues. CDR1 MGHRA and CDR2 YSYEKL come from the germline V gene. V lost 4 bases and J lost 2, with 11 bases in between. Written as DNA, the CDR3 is TGCGCCAGCAGCCCCCGGGACTTTCAAGAGACCCAGTACTTC. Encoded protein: CASSPRDFQETQYF.

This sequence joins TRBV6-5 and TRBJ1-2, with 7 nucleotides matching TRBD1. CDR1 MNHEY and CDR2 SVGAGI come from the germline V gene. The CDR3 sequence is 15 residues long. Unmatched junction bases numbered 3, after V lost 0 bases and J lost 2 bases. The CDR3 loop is CASSYSIRGNYGYTF. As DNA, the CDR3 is TGTGCCAGCAGTTACTCGATCAGGGGGAACTATGGCTACACCTTC.

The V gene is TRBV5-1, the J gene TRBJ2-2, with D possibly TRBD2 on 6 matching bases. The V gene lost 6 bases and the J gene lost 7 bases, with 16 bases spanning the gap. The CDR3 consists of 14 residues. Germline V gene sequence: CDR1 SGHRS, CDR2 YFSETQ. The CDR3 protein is CASTLGGENGELFF. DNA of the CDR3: TGCGCCAGCACCCTGGGCGGGGAAAACGGGGAGCTGTTTTTT.

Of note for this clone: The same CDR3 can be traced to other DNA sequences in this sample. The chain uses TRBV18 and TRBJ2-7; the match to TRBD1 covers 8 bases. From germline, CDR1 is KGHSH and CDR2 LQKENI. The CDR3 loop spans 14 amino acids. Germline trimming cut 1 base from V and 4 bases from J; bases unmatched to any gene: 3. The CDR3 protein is CASSPQTGVYEQYF. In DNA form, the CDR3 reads TGTGCCAGCTCACCACAGACAGGGGTGTACGAGCAGTACTTC.

As DNA, the CDR3 is TGTGCCAGCAGCAAACGGGGAATCTACAATGAGCAGTTCTTC. Encoded protein: CASSKRGIYNEQFF. V usage is TRBV7-9 and J usage is TRBJ2-1, with a tentative D call TRBD2 (5 bases). The CDR3 contains 14 residues. The V end lost 5 bases, the J end lost 3 bases, and 11 bases lay between the germline ends. Germline assignment: CDR1 SEHNR and CDR2 FQNEAQ (reference sequence).

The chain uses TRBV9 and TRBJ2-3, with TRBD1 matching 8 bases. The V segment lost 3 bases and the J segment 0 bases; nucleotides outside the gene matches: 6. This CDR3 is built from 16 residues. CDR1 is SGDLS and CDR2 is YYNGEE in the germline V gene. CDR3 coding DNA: TGTGCCAGCAGCGGCCGGGACAGGATTAGCACAGATACGCAGTATTTT. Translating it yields CASSGRDRISTDTQYF.

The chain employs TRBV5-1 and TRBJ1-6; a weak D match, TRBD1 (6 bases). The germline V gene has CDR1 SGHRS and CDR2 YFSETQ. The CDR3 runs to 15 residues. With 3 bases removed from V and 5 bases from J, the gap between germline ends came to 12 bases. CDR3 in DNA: TGCGCCAGCAGCTGGAGGGGGGAAGATAATTCACCCCTCCACTTT. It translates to CASSWRGEDNSPLHF.

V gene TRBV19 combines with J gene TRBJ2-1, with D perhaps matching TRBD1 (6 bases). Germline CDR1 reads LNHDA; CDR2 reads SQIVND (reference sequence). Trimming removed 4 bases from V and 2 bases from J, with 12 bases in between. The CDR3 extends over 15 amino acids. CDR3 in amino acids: CASSRGTNTYNEQFF. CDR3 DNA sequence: TGTGCCAGTAGTAGGGGGACAAACACCTACAATGAGCAGTTCTTC.

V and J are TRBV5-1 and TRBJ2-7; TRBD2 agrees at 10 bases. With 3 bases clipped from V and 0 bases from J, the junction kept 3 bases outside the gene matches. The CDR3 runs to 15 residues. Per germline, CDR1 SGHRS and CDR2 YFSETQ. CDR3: CASSYSSGGSYEQYF. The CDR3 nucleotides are TGCGCCAGCAGCTACTCTAGCGGGGGCTCCTACGAGCAGTACTTC.

CDR3 amino acids: CASSTPGLGGYEQYF. CDR3 coding DNA: TGTGCCAGCAGCACTCCGGGCCTCGGCGGCTACGAGCAGTACTTC. The V gene is TRBV28, the J gene TRBJ2-7; D gene uncertain. Trimming took 6 bases from V and 3 from J, leaving 18 bases between them. The germline V gene encodes CDR1 MDHEN and CDR2 SYDVKM. The CDR3 runs 15 residues.

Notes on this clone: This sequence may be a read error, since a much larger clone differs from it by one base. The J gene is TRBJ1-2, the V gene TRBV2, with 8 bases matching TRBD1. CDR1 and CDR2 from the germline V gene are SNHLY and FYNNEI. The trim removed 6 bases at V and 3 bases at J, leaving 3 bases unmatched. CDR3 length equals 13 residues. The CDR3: CASSPDRDYGYTF. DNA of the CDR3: TGTGCCAGCAGCCCGGACAGGGACTATGGCTACACCTTC.